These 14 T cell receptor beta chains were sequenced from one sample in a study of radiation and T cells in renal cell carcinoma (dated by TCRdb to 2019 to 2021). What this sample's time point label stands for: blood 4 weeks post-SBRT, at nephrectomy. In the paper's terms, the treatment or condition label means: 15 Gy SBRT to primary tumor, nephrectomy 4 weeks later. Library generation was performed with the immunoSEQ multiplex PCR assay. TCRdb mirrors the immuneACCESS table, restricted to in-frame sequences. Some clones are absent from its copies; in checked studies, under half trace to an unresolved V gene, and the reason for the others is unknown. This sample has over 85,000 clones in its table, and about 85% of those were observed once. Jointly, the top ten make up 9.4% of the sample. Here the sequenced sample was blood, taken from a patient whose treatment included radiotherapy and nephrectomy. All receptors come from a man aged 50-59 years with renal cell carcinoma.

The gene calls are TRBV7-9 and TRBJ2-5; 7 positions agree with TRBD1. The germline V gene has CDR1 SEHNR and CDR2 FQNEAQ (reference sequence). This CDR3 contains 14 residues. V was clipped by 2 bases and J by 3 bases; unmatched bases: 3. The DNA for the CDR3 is TGTGCCAGCAGCTTATTCACAGGGGAAGAGACCCAGTACTTC. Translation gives CASSLFTGEETQYF.

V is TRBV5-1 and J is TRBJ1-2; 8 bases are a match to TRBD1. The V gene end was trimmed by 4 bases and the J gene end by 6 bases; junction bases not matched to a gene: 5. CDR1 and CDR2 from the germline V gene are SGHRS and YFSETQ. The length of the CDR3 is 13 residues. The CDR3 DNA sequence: TGCGCCAGCAGCGAAGGGACAGGTGATGGCTACACCTTC. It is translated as CASSEGTGDGYTF.

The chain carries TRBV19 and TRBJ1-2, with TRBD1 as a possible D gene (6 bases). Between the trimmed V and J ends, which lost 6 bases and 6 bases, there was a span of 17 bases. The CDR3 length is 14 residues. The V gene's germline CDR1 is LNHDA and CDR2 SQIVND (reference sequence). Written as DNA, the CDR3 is TGTGCCAGTAGCAGGGGTTCGGGGAACGATGGCTACACCTTC. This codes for CASSRGSGNDGYTF.

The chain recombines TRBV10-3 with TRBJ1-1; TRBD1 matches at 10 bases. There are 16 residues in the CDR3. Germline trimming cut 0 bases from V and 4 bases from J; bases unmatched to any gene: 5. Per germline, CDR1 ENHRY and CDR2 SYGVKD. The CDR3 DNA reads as TGTGCCATCAGTGAGTCGAGGGACAGGGGTGGCACTGAAGCTTTCTTT. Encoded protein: CAISESRDRGGTEAFF.

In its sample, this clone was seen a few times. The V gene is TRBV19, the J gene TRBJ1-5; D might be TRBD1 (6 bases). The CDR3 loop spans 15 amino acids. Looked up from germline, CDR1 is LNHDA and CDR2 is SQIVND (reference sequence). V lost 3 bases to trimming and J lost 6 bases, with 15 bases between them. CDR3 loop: CASSILVGASQPQHF. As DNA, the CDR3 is TGTGCCAGTAGTATCCTCGTGGGGGCATCTCAGCCCCAGCATTTT.

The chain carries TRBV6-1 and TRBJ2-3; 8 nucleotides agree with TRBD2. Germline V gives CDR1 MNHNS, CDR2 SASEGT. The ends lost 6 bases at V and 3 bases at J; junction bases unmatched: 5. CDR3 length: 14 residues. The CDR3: CASSGTRATDTQYF. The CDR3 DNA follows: TGTGCCAGCAGCGGGACTAGAGCTACAGATACGCAGTATTTT.

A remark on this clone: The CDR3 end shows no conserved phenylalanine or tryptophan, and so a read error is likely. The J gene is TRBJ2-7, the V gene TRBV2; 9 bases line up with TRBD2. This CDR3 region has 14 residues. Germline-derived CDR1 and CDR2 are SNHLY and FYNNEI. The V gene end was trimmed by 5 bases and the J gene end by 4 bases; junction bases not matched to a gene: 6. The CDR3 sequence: CASSRPSGMYEQYL. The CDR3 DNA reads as TGTGCCAGCAGTAGGCCTAGCGGGATGTACGAGCAGTACCTC.

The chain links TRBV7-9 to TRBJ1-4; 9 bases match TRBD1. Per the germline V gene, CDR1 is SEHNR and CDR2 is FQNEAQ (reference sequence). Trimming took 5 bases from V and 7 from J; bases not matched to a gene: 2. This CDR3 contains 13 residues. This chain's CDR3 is CASSKDRGEKLFF. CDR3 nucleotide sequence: TGTGCCAGCAGCAAGGACAGGGGTGAAAAACTGTTTTTT. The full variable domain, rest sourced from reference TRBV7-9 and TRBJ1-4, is DTGVSQNPRHKITKRGQNVTFRCDPISEHNRLYWYRQTLGQGPEFLTYFQNEAQLEKSRLLSDRFSAERPKGSFSTLEIQRTEQGDSAMYLCASSKDRGEKLFFGSGTQLSVL.

The CDR3 coding sequence is TGTGCCAGCAGCCAAGGAACAGGCAGGGGCGACGGCTACACCTTC. It encodes CASSQGTGRGDGYTF. The V call is TRBV4-2, the J call TRBJ1-2; possibly TRBD1 for D (6 bases). V gave up 1 base and J gave up 8 bases, with 17 bases separating them. CDR1 is LGHNA, CDR2 YNFKEQ, per germline. The CDR3 is 15 residues long.

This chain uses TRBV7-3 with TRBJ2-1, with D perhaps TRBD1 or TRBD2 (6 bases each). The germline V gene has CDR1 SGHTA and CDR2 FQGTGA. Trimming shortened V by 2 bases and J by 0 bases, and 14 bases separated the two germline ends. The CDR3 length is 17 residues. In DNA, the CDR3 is TGTGCCAGCAGCTTATCACGGGGGCCGAGCTCCTACAATGAGCAGTTCTTC. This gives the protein CASSLSRGPSSYNEQFF. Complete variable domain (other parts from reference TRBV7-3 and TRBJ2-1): GAGVSQTPSNKVTEKGKYVELRCDPISGHTALYWYRQSLGQGPEFLIYFQGTGAADDSGLPNDRFFAVRPEGSVSTLKIQRTERGDSAVYLCASSLSRGPSSYNEQFFGPGTRLTVL.

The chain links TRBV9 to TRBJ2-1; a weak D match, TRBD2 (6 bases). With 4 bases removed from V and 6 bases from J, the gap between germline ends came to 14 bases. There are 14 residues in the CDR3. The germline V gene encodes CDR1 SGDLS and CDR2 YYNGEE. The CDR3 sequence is CASSPWGGVNEQFF. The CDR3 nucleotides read TGTGCCAGCAGCCCCTGGGGCGGGGTCAATGAGCAGTTCTTC.

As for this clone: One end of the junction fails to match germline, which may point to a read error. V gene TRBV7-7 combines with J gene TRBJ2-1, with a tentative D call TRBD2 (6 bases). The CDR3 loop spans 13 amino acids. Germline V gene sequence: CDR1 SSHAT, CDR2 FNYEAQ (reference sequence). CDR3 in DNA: TGTGCTAGCAGCACCCCCGGGAGCCCCGAGCAGTTCTTC. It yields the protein CASSTPGSPEQFF.

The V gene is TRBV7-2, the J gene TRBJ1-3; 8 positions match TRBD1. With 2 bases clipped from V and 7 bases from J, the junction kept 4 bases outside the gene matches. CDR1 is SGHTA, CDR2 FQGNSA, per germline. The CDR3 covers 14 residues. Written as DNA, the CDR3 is TGTGCCAGCAGCTTAATGCAGGGGGCGAACACCATATATTTT. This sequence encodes CASSLMQGANTIYF.

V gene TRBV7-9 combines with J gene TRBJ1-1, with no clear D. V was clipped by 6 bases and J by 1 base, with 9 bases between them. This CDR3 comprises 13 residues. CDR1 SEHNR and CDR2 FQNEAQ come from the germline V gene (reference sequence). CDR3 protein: CASSFTANTEAFF. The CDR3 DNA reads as TGTGCCAGCAGTTTCACAGCGAACACTGAAGCTTTCTTT.